This T cell receptor beta chain came from a study of control samples from healthy donors and cancer patients. The method was immunoSEQ multiplex PCR; TCRdb's version includes in-frame clones alone and lacks a portion of them. This table holds roughly 50,000 clones, approximately 95% found once. The germline gives CDR1 LNHDA, CDR2 SQIVND (reference sequence). J lost 4 bases, V lost 4 bases, and 5 bases had no gene match. The CDR3 is made up of 16 amino acids. Sequenced: blood. The chain combines TRBV19 with TRBJ2-1, with TRBD2 matching 12 bases. This receptor was taken from a woman in her 30s in good health. This CDR3 is CASSTMGLAGYNEQFF. The CDR3 DNA follows: TGTGCCAGTAGTACCATGGGACTAGCGGGTTACAATGAGCAGTTCTTC.